The following is a TCR beta chain sequence with its context. Its cognate antigen is unknown. This entry belongs to a study of cytomegalovirus exposure and HLA in healthy donors. CDR1 and CDR2 (germline): KGHSH, LQKENI. The CDR3 has 17 amino acids. V was clipped by 6 bases and J by 0 bases, with 17 bases between them. Study-level points and caveats: Cytomegalovirus-associated status was assigned to fewer than 200 TCR beta chains. As was reported, the HLA-A and HLA-B alleles of most subjects were accurately predicted from TCR beta sequences. Association of a missense DCLRE1C variant with TCR beta V- and J-gene trimming was reported in a later analysis. A later analysis associated under 20,000 TCR beta sequences with HLA alleles at a 0.05 false discovery rate.

In the PCR, 60 Vbeta and 13 Jbeta primers were used. Repertoires were generated with immunoSEQ multiplex PCR, while TCRdb's copy carries only in-frame clones and drops some. The sample has about 130,000 clones, 70% to 85% seen once. Sequencing was carried out using PBMCs. V is TRBV18 and J is TRBJ1-4; TRBD1 might be the D (6 bases). This TCR was recovered from a man aged 45-65 years in good health and CMV-seronegative. The CDR3 loop is CASSLGTRLSTNEKLFF. The CDR3 region has the DNA TGTGCCAGCTCCCTCGGGACAAGACTTTCAACTAATGAAAAACTGTTTTTT.